This T cell receptor beta chain derives from a study of T-cell memory formation after mild COVID-19. Study overall: Clusters were largely donor specific. Study results and caveats: A balance of CD4 and CD8 characterized clones contracting day 15 to 85, whereas later expanders leaned CD4+. The authors left the SARS-CoV-2 specificity of second-wave clones peaking on day 37 unconfirmed.

On this clonotype: Antigen specificity is unknown.

Germline CDR1 is SGHKS and CDR2 is YYEKEE (reference sequence). The CDR3 extends over 17 amino acids. J lost 3 bases, V lost 2 bases, and 14 bases had no gene match. TCRdb reanalysed the 5' RACE reads using MiXCR and keeps one entry per CDR3 protein. Among 150,000 or so distinct CDR3 sequences listed, roughly 14% were seen once. Material: PBMCs or a T cell subset sorted from them (not recorded which). The clonotype comes from an adult woman who had mild COVID-19 (a few samples of this study predate the infection). Cell type and time point are not known. This rearrangement joins TRBV5-5 to TRBJ2-7, with 7 bases fitting TRBD1. In DNA, the CDR3 is TGTGCCAGCAGCTTCCAAACCTCGACAGGGTGGGACTACGAGCAGTACTTC. Protein sequence: CASSFQTSTGWDYEQYF.